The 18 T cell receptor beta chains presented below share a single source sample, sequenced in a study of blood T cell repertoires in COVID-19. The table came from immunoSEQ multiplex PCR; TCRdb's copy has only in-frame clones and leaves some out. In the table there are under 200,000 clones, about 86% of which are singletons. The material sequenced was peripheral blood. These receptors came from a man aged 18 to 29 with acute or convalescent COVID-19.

The CDR3: CASSGTASGNTIYF. The CDR3 DNA reads as TGTGCCAGCAGTGGAACAGCCTCTGGAAACACCATATATTTT. The V call is TRBV28, the J call TRBJ1-3; D unclear. V was clipped by 5 bases and J by 0 bases, with 8 bases between them. The CDR3 spans 14 residues. CDR1 is MDHEN, CDR2 SYDVKM, per germline.

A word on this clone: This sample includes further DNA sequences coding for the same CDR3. CDR3 in DNA: TGTGCCAGCACTGGGCAGGGCCATCGAAACACTGAAGCTTTCTTT. Amino acids: CASTGQGHRNTEAFF. The chain joins TRBV6-5 to TRBJ1-1; D possibly corresponds to TRBD1 (5 bases). CDR3 length: 15 amino acids. From germline, CDR1 is MNHEY and CDR2 SVGAGI. V lost 7 bases and J 2 bases, leaving 17 bases between the germline ends.

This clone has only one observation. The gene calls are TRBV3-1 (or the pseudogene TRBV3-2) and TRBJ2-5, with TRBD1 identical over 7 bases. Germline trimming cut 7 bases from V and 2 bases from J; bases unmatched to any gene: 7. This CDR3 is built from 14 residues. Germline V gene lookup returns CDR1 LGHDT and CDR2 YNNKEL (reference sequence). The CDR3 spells CASTRTGPQETQYF. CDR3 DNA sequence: TGTGCCAGCACCAGGACAGGACCGCAAGAGACCCAGTACTTC.

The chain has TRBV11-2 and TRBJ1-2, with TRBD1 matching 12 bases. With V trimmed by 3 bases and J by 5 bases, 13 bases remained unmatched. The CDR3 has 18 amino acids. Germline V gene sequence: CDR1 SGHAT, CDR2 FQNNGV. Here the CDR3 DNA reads TGTGCCAGCAGCTTCTCATCCGGGACAGGGGGCGGATATTATGGCTACACCTTC. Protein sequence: CASSFSSGTGGGYYGYTF.

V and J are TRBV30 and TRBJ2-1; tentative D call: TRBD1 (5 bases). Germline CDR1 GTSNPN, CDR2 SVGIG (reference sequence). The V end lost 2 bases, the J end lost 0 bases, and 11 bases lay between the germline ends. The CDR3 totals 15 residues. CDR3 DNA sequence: TGTGCCTGGAGTTGGGCCGGACACTCCTACAATGAGCAGTTCTTC. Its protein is CAWSWAGHSYNEQFF.

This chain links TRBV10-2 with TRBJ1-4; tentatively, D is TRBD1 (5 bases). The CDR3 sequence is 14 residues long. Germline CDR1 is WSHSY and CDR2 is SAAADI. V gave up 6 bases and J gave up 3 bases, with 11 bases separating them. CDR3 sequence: CASRGPAPNEKLFF. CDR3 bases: TGCGCCAGCAGGGGGCCAGCCCCTAATGAAAAACTGTTTTTT.

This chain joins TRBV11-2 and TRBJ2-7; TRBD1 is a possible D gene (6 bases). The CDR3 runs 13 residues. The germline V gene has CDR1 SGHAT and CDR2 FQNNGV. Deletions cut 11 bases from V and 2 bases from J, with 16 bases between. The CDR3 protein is CAGSDRPTYEQYF. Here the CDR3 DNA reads TGTGCCGGATCAGACAGGCCCACCTACGAGCAGTACTTC.

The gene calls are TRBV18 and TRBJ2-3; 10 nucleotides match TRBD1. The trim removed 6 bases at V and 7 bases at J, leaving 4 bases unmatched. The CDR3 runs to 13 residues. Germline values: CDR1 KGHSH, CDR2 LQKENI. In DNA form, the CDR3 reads TGTGCCAGCTCGCGGGACAGGGGAAATACGCAGTATTTT. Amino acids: CASSRDRGNTQYF.

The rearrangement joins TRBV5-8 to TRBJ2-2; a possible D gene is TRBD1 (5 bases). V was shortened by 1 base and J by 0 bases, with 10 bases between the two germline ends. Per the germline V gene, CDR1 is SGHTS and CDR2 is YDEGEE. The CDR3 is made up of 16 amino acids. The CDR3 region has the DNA TGTGCCAGCAGCTTGTACAGGAGCGCGAACACCGGGGAGCTGTTTTTT. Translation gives CASSLYRSANTGELFF.

The DNA of the CDR3 is TGTGCCAGCAGTGAGGGACAGCAAAGCACAGATACGCAGTATTTT. Protein: CASSEGQQSTDTQYF. The chain combines TRBV3-1 (or the pseudogene TRBV3-2) with TRBJ2-3, with 7 bases aligning to TRBD1. Germline V gene sequence: CDR1 LGHDT, CDR2 YNNKEL (reference sequence). Germline trimming cut 6 bases from V and 0 bases from J; bases unmatched to any gene: 6. The CDR3 has 15 amino acids.

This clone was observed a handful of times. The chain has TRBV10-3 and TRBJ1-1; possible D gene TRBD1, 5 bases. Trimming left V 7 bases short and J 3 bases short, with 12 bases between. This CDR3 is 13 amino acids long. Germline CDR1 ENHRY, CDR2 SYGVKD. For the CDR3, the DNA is TGTGCCATCAAAGAAGACAGCTACACTGAAGCTTTCTTT. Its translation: CAIKEDSYTEAFF.

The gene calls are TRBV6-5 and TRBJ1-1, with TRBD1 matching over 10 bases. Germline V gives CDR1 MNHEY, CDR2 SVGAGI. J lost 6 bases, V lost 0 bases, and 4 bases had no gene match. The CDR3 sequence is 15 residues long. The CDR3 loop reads CASSYSTGGRSEAFF. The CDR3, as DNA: TGTGCCAGCAGTTACTCGACAGGGGGCAGGTCTGAAGCTTTCTTT.

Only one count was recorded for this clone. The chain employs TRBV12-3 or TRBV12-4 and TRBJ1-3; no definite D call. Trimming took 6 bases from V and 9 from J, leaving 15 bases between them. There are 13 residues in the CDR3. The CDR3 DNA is TGTGCCAGCAGCAGACCAGCGGAGGGCACCATATATTTT. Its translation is CASSRPAEGTIYF.

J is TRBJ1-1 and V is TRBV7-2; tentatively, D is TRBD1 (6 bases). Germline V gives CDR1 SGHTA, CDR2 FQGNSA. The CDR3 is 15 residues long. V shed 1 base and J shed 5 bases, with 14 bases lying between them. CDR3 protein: CASSLEVGASTEAFF. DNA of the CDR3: TGTGCCAGCAGCTTAGAGGTGGGGGCGAGTACTGAAGCTTTCTTT.

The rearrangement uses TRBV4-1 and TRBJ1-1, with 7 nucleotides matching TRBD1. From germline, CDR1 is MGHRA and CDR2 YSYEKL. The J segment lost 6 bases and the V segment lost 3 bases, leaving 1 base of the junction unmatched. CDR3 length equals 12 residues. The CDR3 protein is CASSHGQAEAFF. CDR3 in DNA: TGCGCCAGCAGCCACGGACAGGCTGAAGCTTTCTTT.

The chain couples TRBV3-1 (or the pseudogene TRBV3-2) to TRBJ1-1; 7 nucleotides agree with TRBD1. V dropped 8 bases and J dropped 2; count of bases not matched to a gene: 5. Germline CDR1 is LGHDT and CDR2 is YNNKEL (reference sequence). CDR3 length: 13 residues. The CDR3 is CASGRTGNTEAFF. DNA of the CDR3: TGTGCCAGCGGCCGGACAGGCAACACTGAAGCTTTCTTT.

The chain's CDR3 is CASSRGTDYEQYF. CDR3 coding DNA: TGTGCCAGCAGCCGCGGGACAGATTACGAGCAGTACTTC. The chain uses TRBV6-5 and TRBJ2-7; weak D call: TRBD1 (7 bases). The CDR3 runs to 13 residues. The germline gives CDR1 MNHEY, CDR2 SVGAGI. Trimming took 6 bases from V and 4 from J, leaving 13 bases between them.

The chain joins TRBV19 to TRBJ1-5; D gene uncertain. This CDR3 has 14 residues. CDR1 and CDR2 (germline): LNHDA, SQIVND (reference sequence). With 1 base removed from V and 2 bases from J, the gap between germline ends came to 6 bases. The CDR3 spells CASSIVGGNQPQHF. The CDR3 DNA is TGTGCCAGTAGTATAGTCGGGGGCAATCAGCCCCAGCATTTT.